What follows are 27 T cell receptor beta chains derived from one specimen sequenced in a study of OX40 agonist ivuxolimab in advanced cancers. Sequenced by immunoSEQ multiplex PCR; TCRdb stores in-frame clones only, minus some. The table lists some 39,000 clones, around 80% of them singletons. The specimen was CD4+ or CD8+ T cells sorted from blood, collected in a trial of the OX40 agonist ivuxolimab. The receptors stem from an adult with an advanced solid tumor such as melanoma, head and neck, liver or kidney cancer.

This clone has a single count. The chain employs TRBV7-3 and TRBJ1-2, with a tentative D call TRBD1 (6 bases). CDR3 length equals 13 residues. CDR1 is SGHTA, CDR2 FQGTGA, per germline. V dropped 3 bases and J dropped 3 bases, with 8 bases sitting between them. The CDR3: CASSFGQYYGYTF. CDR3 nucleotide sequence: TGTGCCAGCAGCTTTGGACAGTACTATGGCTACACCTTC.

The rearrangement joins TRBV28 to TRBJ1-3, with D uncertain. V lost 3 bases, J lost 0 bases, and 6 bases lay in between. Germline V gene sequence: CDR1 MDHEN, CDR2 SYDVKM. This CDR3 has 14 residues. CDR3 nucleotide sequence: TGTGCCAGCAGTTTGTACAACTCTGGAAACACCATATATTTT. Residues: CASSLYNSGNTIYF.

V gene TRBV14 combines with J gene TRBJ2-3; D gene ambiguous. Trimming stripped 0 bases from V and 2 bases from J, with 9 bases between. In germline, CDR1 is SGHDN, CDR2 FVKESK. The CDR3 has 15 residues. DNA of the CDR3: TGTGCCAGCAGCCAAGATTATGGAGCCACAGATACGCAGTATTTT. Its protein product is CASSQDYGATDTQYF.

This clone has just a few counts. J is TRBJ1-6 and V is TRBV28, with TRBD1 matching 9 bases. Germline V gene sequence: CDR1 MDHEN, CDR2 SYDVKM. J gave up 7 bases and V 7 bases, and 8 bases lay outside the gene matches. CDR3 length: 15 residues. CDR3 sequence (DNA): TGTGCCAGCACCCCGGGACAGGGTAGAAATTCACCCCTCCACTTT. Its translation is CASTPGQGRNSPLHF.

This clone occurred a few times. This sequence joins TRBV7-9 and TRBJ1-2, with D possibly being TRBD1 (6 bases). This CDR3 is 14 amino acids long. Germline V gives CDR1 SEHNR, CDR2 FQNEAQ (reference sequence). V was cut by 2 bases and J by 2 bases, with 9 bases left in between. This CDR3 is CASSLRGINYGYTF. CDR3 sequence (DNA): TGTGCCAGCAGCTTAAGGGGGATCAACTATGGCTACACCTTC.

V is TRBV5-1 and J is TRBJ2-1, with D possibly called TRBD1 or TRBD2 (5 bases each). Germline V gene lookup returns CDR1 SGHRS and CDR2 YFSETQ. V was trimmed by 0 bases and J by 5 bases, leaving 12 bases between them. The length of the CDR3 is 15 residues. In nucleotides, the CDR3 is TGCGCCAGCAGCTTGGTGGTCGGGGCCGACAATGAGCAGTTCTTC. Protein sequence: CASSLVVGADNEQFF.

The chain links TRBV20-1 to TRBJ2-7; unclear D gene. The CDR3 loop spans 11 amino acids. Germline V CDR1 and CDR2: DFQATT, SNEGSKA (reference sequence). V dropped 5 bases and J dropped 6 bases, with 11 bases sitting between them. CDR3 sequence: CSARNWGEQYF. CDR3 DNA: TGCAGTGCTCGAAACTGGGGCGAGCAGTACTTC.

The chain combines TRBV30 with TRBJ1-3; 9 bases are shared with TRBD1. CDR1 GTSNPN and CDR2 SVGIG come from the germline V gene (reference sequence). Trimming at V came to 2 bases and at J to 2 bases, leaving 4 bases not matched to a gene. This CDR3 has 15 amino acids. CDR3 in DNA: TGTGCCTGGAGTCTGTGGACAGGGGCTGGAAACACCATATATTTT. Translating gives CAWSLWTGAGNTIYF.

The chain employs TRBV19 and TRBJ2-6; possible D gene TRBD1, 6 bases. Looked up from germline, CDR1 is LNHDA and CDR2 is SQIVND (reference sequence). This CDR3 region has 15 residues. The V and J ends lost 10 bases and 2 bases respectively, with 15 bases between them. CDR3: CATAEQGPGANVLTF. CDR3 bases: TGTGCCACCGCCGAACAGGGCCCTGGGGCCAACGTCCTGACTTTC.

This clone has only one observation. This chain links TRBV6-5 with TRBJ1-3; D is ambiguous. The CDR3 length is 15 residues. The germline V gene encodes CDR1 MNHEY and CDR2 SVGAGI. V dropped 3 bases and J dropped 0 bases, with 9 bases sitting between them. The CDR3 DNA reads TGTGCCAGCAGTTATAACAGCAACTCTGGAAACACCATATATTTT. It is translated as CASSYNSNSGNTIYF.

The chain uses TRBV7-9 and TRBJ1-2; maybe TRBD1 (6 bases). This CDR3 region has 14 residues. Germline values: CDR1 SEHNR, CDR2 FQNEAQ (reference sequence). V lost 6 bases to trimming and J lost 10 bases, with 21 bases between them. This chain's CDR3 is CASSPRFDRRLYTF. CDR3 in DNA: TGTGCCAGCAGTCCTAGGTTTGACAGGAGACTCTACACCTTC. Drawing the rest from reference TRBV7-9 and TRBJ1-2, the complete variable domain is DTGVSQNPRHKITKRGQNVTFRCDPISEHNRLYWYRQTLGQGPEFLTYFQNEAQLEKSRLLSDRFSAERPKGSFSTLEIQRTEQGDSAMYLCASSPRFDRRLYTFGSGTRLTVV.

The chain uses TRBV6-5 and TRBJ1-3; unclear D gene. V was shortened by 10 bases and J by 0 bases, with 10 bases between the two germline ends. The CDR3 has 13 residues. The germline gives CDR1 MNHEY, CDR2 SVGAGI. This CDR3 reads CATSMDSGNTIYF. The DNA for the CDR3 is TGTGCCACCTCGATGGACTCTGGAAACACCATATATTTT.

The chain has TRBV5-1 and TRBJ2-2, with D uncertain. Germline assignment: CDR1 SGHRS and CDR2 YFSETQ. Trimming removed 4 bases from V and 1 base from J, with 11 bases in between. This CDR3 is built from 15 residues. CDR3 sequence (DNA): TGCGCCAGCAGCCTCGATCCGTGGAACACCGGGGAGCTGTTTTTT. Translation: CASSLDPWNTGELFF. The full variable domain, in which reference TRBV5-1 and TRBJ2-2 provide the parts outside the CDR3, is KAGVTQTPRYLIKTRGQQVTLSCSPISGHRSVSWYQQTPGQGLQFLFEYFSETQRNKGNFPGRFSGRQFSNSRSEMNVSTLELGDSALYLCASSLDPWNTGELFFGEGSRLTVL.

The DNA for the CDR3 is TGCGCCAGCAGTGATCGACTAGCGGGAGGCAAAGATACGCAGTATTTT. Translation: CASSDRLAGGKDTQYF. The chain combines TRBV10-1 with TRBJ2-3, with 13 positions matching TRBD2. CDR1 and CDR2 (germline): WNHNN, SYGVQD (reference sequence). This CDR3 is 16 amino acids long. V lost 3 bases, J lost 5 bases, and 5 bases stayed unmatched.

The chain joins TRBV15 to TRBJ1-3; TRBD1 might be the D (6 bases). Trimming removed 8 bases from V and 8 bases from J, with 19 bases in between. Germline V gives CDR1 LNHNV, CDR2 YYDKDF (reference sequence). This CDR3 contains 14 residues. CDR3 in DNA: TGTGCCACCTCCAGGGGTGGTAGTTCAGACACCATATATTTT. Translating gives CATSRGGSSDTIYF.

This chain joins TRBV7-2 and TRBJ1-2; weak D call: TRBD1 (6 bases). Per germline, CDR1 SGHTA and CDR2 FQGNSA. The CDR3 totals 13 residues. V dropped 5 bases and J dropped 5 bases, with 12 bases sitting between them. The CDR3 loop is CASSRQVEYGYTF. The CDR3 DNA is TGTGCCAGCAGCCGACAGGTGGAATATGGCTACACCTTC.

This chain links TRBV7-9 with TRBJ2-5; D may be TRBD2 (7 bases). The J call may be in error: the DNA end matches TRBJ2-7 better. The germline V gene has CDR1 SEHNR and CDR2 FQNEAQ (reference sequence). The CDR3 consists of 14 residues. The CDR3 region is CASSLTGGTYEQYF. CDR3 DNA: TGTGCCAGCAGCCTAACGGGGGGCACCTACGAGCAGTACTTC.

This chain joins TRBV7-2 and TRBJ2-3; 8 bases are shared with TRBD2. With V trimmed by 1 base and J by 6 bases, 6 bases remained unmatched. CDR1 SGHTA and CDR2 FQGNSA come from the germline V gene. The CDR3 consists of 15 residues. DNA of the CDR3: TGTGCCAGCAGCTTAGGCCGGGGGGGGGCTGATACGCAGTATTTT. Protein product: CASSLGRGGADTQYF.

The chain couples TRBV28 to TRBJ1-2; D perhaps matches TRBD1 (6 bases). The V end was cut by 3 bases, the J end by 4 bases, with 15 bases between. CDR1 is MDHEN, CDR2 SYDVKM, per germline. This CDR3 region has 15 residues. CDR3 nucleotides: TGTGCCAGCAGTTTGAGGGCAGGGGCCCTCTATGGCTACACCTTC. This sequence encodes CASSLRAGALYGYTF.

The V and J genes are TRBV9 and TRBJ2-5; weak D call: TRBD2 (6 bases). The germline V and J ends were trimmed by 0 bases and 2 bases, with 17 bases remaining between them. CDR3 size: 17 residues. Germline V gene lookup returns CDR1 SGDLS and CDR2 YYNGEE. CDR3 residues: CASSVGHGWRAQETQYF. The CDR3 nucleotides are TGTGCCAGCAGCGTAGGCCACGGTTGGAGGGCTCAAGAGACCCAGTACTTC.

A single count supports this clone. The J gene is TRBJ1-1, the V gene TRBV6-1; D is undetermined. V shed 7 bases and J shed 6 bases, with 21 bases lying between them. This CDR3 spans 15 amino acids. CDR1 and CDR2 (germline): MNHNS, SASEGT. Here the CDR3 DNA reads TGTGCCAGCATGGCCCCATGGCGGGCTGTGGCTGAAGCTTTCTTT. It codes for CASMAPWRAVAEAFF.

The V call is TRBV9, the J call TRBJ2-3; 12 positions agree with TRBD2. The CDR3 extends over 17 amino acids. Looked up from germline, CDR1 is SGDLS and CDR2 is YYNGEE. The junction had 8 bases not matched to a gene; V was cut back by 4 bases and J by 2 bases. CDR3 sequence: CASSYTGTSGLTDTQYF. As DNA, the CDR3 is TGTGCCAGCAGCTATACCGGGACTAGCGGGCTCACAGATACGCAGTATTTT.

The chain uses TRBV4-2 and TRBJ1-4; 8 bases agree with TRBD1. CDR1 and CDR2 from the germline V gene are LGHNA and YNFKEQ. The V gene end was trimmed by 2 bases and the J gene end by 8 bases; junction bases not matched to a gene: 13. This CDR3 comprises 17 residues. The CDR3 loop is CASSQPGGGTGGEKLFF. In DNA form, the CDR3 reads TGTGCCAGCAGCCAACCCGGGGGGGGGACAGGCGGCGAAAAACTGTTTTTT.

The chain combines TRBV4-3 with TRBJ1-1, with 9 bases aligning to TRBD1. This CDR3 region has 14 residues. Looked up from germline, CDR1 is LGHNA and CDR2 is YSLEER. The ends lost 0 bases at V and 6 bases at J; junction bases unmatched: 2. The CDR3 DNA follows: TGCGCCAGCAGCCAAGAACAGGGGGCATCTGAAGCTTTCTTT. It specifies CASSQEQGASEAFF.

The genes are TRBV2 and TRBJ1-3; 8 positions agree with TRBD1. V gave up 5 bases and J gave up 5 bases; unmatched junction bases: 2. In germline, CDR1 is SNHLY, CDR2 FYNNEI. The CDR3 has 13 amino acids. DNA for the CDR3: TGTGCCAGCAGTCGACAGGGGAGAAACACCATATATTTT. This codes for CASSRQGRNTIYF.

The rearrangement joins TRBV18 to TRBJ1-2, with 7 nucleotides matching TRBD1. The CDR3 has 16 amino acids. Germline V lookup: CDR1 KGHSH, CDR2 LQKENI. Trimming cost V 0 bases and J 2 bases; bases outside gene matches: 6. As DNA, the CDR3 is TGTGCCAGCTCACCACCGGCAGGGGGAAGCAACTATGGCTACACCTTC. Encoded protein: CASSPPAGGSNYGYTF.

The chain couples TRBV6-5 to TRBJ1-6; possible D gene TRBD1, 5 bases. Trimming stripped 0 bases from V and 12 bases from J, with 15 bases between. The CDR3 extends over 15 amino acids. CDR1 and CDR2 (germline): MNHEY, SVGAGI. The CDR3: CASSYSKKGRGPLHF. The CDR3 nucleotides read TGTGCCAGCAGTTACTCGAAGAAGGGGCGGGGACCCCTCCACTTT.